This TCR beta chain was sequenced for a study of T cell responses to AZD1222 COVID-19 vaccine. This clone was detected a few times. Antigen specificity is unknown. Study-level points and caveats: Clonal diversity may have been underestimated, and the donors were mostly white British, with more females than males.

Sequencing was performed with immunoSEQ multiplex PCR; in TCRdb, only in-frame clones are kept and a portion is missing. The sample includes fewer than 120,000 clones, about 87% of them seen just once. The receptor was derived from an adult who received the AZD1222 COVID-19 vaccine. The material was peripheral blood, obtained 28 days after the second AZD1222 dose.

The CDR3, as DNA: TGCGCCAGCAGCTTCGCGGCAAACTATGGCTACACCTTC. The encoded protein is CASSFAANYGYTF. The J gene is TRBJ1-2, the V gene TRBV5-1; D is uncertain. From germline, CDR1 is SGHRS and CDR2 YFSETQ. This CDR3 has 13 residues. With 2 bases removed from V and 2 bases from J, the gap between germline ends came to 7 bases.